These 26 T cell receptor beta chains came from one sample sequenced in a study of T cell responses to AZD1222 COVID-19 vaccine. Profiling relied on immunoSEQ multiplex PCR, and the TCRdb table lists in-frame clones only, not all of them. This sample has 95,000 to 150,000 clones, with approximately 85% found just once. Sequenced material: peripheral blood, taken on day 0 of AZD1222 vaccination. These receptors were collected from an adult in good health.

The chain links TRBV7-9 to TRBJ1-2; the D is unclear. Germline values: CDR1 SEHNR, CDR2 FQNEAQ (reference sequence). This CDR3 comprises 13 residues. The V gene lost 2 bases and the J gene lost 6 bases, with 10 bases spanning the gap. CDR3 region: CASSLLSLDGYTF. The CDR3 coding sequence is TGTGCCAGCAGCTTACTGTCATTAGATGGCTACACCTTC.

This clone has only a few counts. V usage is TRBV27 and J usage is TRBJ2-7; no clear D gene. The CDR3 is made up of 14 amino acids. Germline V gives CDR1 MNHEY, CDR2 SMNVEV (reference sequence). The V gene lost 2 bases and the J gene lost 2 bases, with 10 bases spanning the gap. For the CDR3, the DNA is TGTGCCAGCAGTTTACGTGTACGAACCTACGAGCAGTACTTC. This gives the protein CASSLRVRTYEQYF.

The sample holds a few counts of this clone. V and J are TRBV2 and TRBJ2-5, with D possibly matching TRBD1 (6 bases). There are 15 residues in the CDR3. The V end was cut by 6 bases, the J end by 13 bases, with 27 bases between. CDR1 SNHLY and CDR2 FYNNEI come from the germline V gene. The CDR3 DNA reads TGTGCCAGCAGAGTACTAAAACCCTTAGGACAGAGGTGGTACTTC. Translated, it gives CASRVLKPLGQRWYF.

The chain joins TRBV25-1 to TRBJ2-3; D possibly matches TRBD1 or TRBD2 (6 bases each). This CDR3 comprises 15 residues. In germline, CDR1 is MGHDK, CDR2 SYGVNS. Trimming left V 8 bases short and J 5 bases short, with 20 bases between. CDR3 amino acids: CASCHTGRFGDTQYF. The CDR3 bases are TGTGCCAGCTGCCATACAGGGAGGTTCGGAGATACGCAGTATTTT. Using reference TRBV25-1 and TRBJ2-3 for the parts outside the CDR3, the full variable domain is EADIYQTPRYLVIGTGKKITLECSQTMGHDKMYWYQQDPGMELHLIHYSYGVNSTEKGDLSSESTVSRIRTEHFPLTLESARPSHTSQYLCASCHTGRFGDTQYFGPGTRLTVL.

The rearrangement joins TRBV18 to TRBJ1-2; D might be TRBD1 (5 bases). The germline gives CDR1 KGHSH, CDR2 LQKENI. This CDR3 comprises 16 residues. V lost 1 base to trimming and J lost 0 bases, with 12 bases between them. The CDR3 reads CASSPLLGGANYGYTF. For the CDR3, the DNA is TGTGCCAGCTCACCACTACTCGGGGGTGCTAACTATGGCTACACCTTC.

Only a few counts were recorded for this clone. This sequence joins TRBV11-2 and TRBJ1-1; the D is unclear. The CDR3 is 16 residues long. Per germline, CDR1 SGHAT and CDR2 FQNNGV. V lost 5 bases and J 3 bases, leaving 19 bases between the germline ends. The CDR3 region is CASSIRSPASDTEAFF. CDR3 bases: TGTGCCAGCAGCATTCGCTCTCCCGCGTCGGACACTGAAGCTTTCTTT.

The CDR3 reads CASSLVVGGTSGGSYEQYF. The CDR3 DNA reads as TGTGCCAGCAGCTTGGTAGTCGGAGGGACTAGCGGGGGGTCCTACGAGCAGTACTTC. The chain recombines TRBV5-6 with TRBJ2-7; 15 nucleotides align to TRBD2. CDR3 length: 19 amino acids. Germline-derived CDR1 and CDR2 are SGHDT and YYEEEE. V trimming: 0 bases; J trimming: 1 base; junction bases outside the gene matches: 8.

This clone has more than one count but fewer than ten. The rearrangement joins TRBV28 to TRBJ1-1, with D possibly TRBD1 on 6 matching bases. V lost 6 bases and J lost 9, with 14 bases in between. Germline V CDR1 and CDR2: MDHEN, SYDVKM. There are 12 residues in the CDR3. CDR3 region: CASSQGQPKAFF. As DNA, the CDR3 is TGTGCCAGCAGCCAAGGACAGCCGAAAGCTTTCTTT.

The chain carries TRBV15 and TRBJ2-1; perhaps TRBD1 as D (7 bases). Trimming stripped 3 bases from V and 7 bases from J, with 13 bases between. Germline V gene data show CDR1 as LNHNV and CDR2 as YYDKDF (reference sequence). The CDR3 contains 14 residues. CDR3 protein: CATSREGTVNEQFF. Here the CDR3 DNA reads TGTGCCACCAGCAGGGAGGGGACAGTTAATGAGCAGTTCTTC.

The V gene is TRBV6-1, the J gene TRBJ1-1; D uncertain. The CDR3 consists of 11 residues. From germline, CDR1 is MNHNS and CDR2 SASEGT. V dropped 2 bases and J dropped 8 bases, with 6 bases sitting between them. CDR3: CASSEWGEAFF. Here the CDR3 DNA reads TGTGCCAGCAGTGAATGGGGAGAAGCTTTCTTT.

The rearrangement joins TRBV15 to TRBJ1-1; TRBD1 agrees at 7 bases. Germline-derived CDR1 and CDR2 are LNHNV and YYDKDF (reference sequence). Trimming took 0 bases from V and 4 from J; bases not matched to a gene: 5. The CDR3 spans 15 residues. DNA for the CDR3: TGTGCCACCAGCAGAGAACCGACAGGGAGCACTGAAGCTTTCTTT. Its translation is CATSREPTGSTEAFF.

This sequence joins TRBV15 and TRBJ2-3; 8 nucleotides agree with TRBD2. The CDR3 extends over 15 amino acids. V was pared by 1 base and J by 2 bases, with 2 bases of the junction left unmatched. The V gene's germline CDR1 is LNHNV and CDR2 YYDKDF (reference sequence). The CDR3 loop reads CATSRAGGPTDTQYF. As DNA, the CDR3 is TGTGCCACCAGCAGAGCGGGGGGGCCCACAGATACGCAGTATTTT. The full variable domain, with the rest looked up from reference TRBV15 and TRBJ2-3, is DAMVIQNPRYQVTQFGKPVTLSCSQTLNHNVMYWYQQKSSQAPKLLFHYYDKDFNNEADTPDNFQSRRPNTSFCFLDIRSPGLGDTAMYLCATSRAGGPTDTQYFGPGTRLTVL.

V gene TRBV29-1 combines with J gene TRBJ1-2; no firm D call. Germline V gene sequence: CDR1 SQVTM, CDR2 ANQGSEA. V lost 5 bases, J lost 1 base, and 11 bases lay in between. This CDR3 has 13 residues. CDR3 nucleotides: TGCAGCGTTAGATCGGACCGTAACTATGGCTACACCTTC. It encodes CSVRSDRNYGYTF.

The V and J genes are TRBV7-3 and TRBJ1-2, with TRBD1 matching 7 bases. Germline lookup yields CDR1 SGHTA and CDR2 FQGTGA. V lost 4 bases to trimming and J lost 2 bases; unmatched junction nucleotides: 1. This CDR3 comprises 13 residues. The CDR3 reads CASSSTGNYGYTF. CDR3 in DNA: TGTGCCAGCAGCTCGACAGGGAACTATGGCTACACCTTC.

The rearrangement joins TRBV6-2 or TRBV6-3 to TRBJ1-1; D not resolved. This CDR3 is 14 amino acids long. Germline V lookup: CDR1 MNHEY, CDR2 SVGEGT. Trimming cost V 2 bases and J 6 bases, with 13 bases left between them. This CDR3 is CASSYSVLGSEAFF. CDR3 bases: TGTGCCAGCAGTTACAGCGTCCTAGGGTCTGAAGCTTTCTTT.

This chain joins TRBV24-1 and TRBJ1-2, with 11 bases matching TRBD1. Germline-derived CDR1 and CDR2 are KGHDR and SFDVKD. The CDR3 has 14 amino acids. The ends lost 4 bases at V and 7 bases at J; junction bases unmatched: 4. CDR3 residues: CATSDVDRGLGYTF. The CDR3 DNA follows: TGTGCCACCAGTGACGTGGACAGGGGGCTTGGCTACACCTTC.

The chain joins TRBV7-9 to TRBJ1-6, with 7 bases matching TRBD1. The germline gives CDR1 SEHNR, CDR2 FQNEAQ (reference sequence). The CDR3 has 15 amino acids. Trimming at V came to 5 bases and at J to 7 bases, leaving 8 bases not matched to a gene. Here the CDR3 reads CASSPGTVGNSPLHF. The CDR3 DNA follows: TGTGCCAGCAGCCCGGGGACAGTCGGGAATTCACCCCTCCACTTT.

The rearrangement uses TRBV18 and TRBJ2-2; D ambiguous. V dropped 3 bases and J dropped 1 base, with 9 bases sitting between them. This CDR3 region has 15 residues. In germline, CDR1 is KGHSH, CDR2 LQKENI. The CDR3 loop reads CASSPWTENTGELFF. The DNA of the CDR3 is TGTGCCAGCTCACCTTGGACGGAGAACACCGGGGAGCTGTTTTTT.

The chain uses TRBV6-2 or TRBV6-3 and TRBJ2-5, with D perhaps TRBD1 (6 bases). V was clipped by 2 bases and J by 2 bases, with 15 bases between them. Looked up from germline, CDR1 is MNHEY and CDR2 is SVGEGT. The CDR3 has 16 residues. CDR3 residues: CASSYGRRTEQETQYF. Written as DNA, the CDR3 is TGTGCCAGCAGTTACGGTAGGCGGACAGAGCAAGAGACCCAGTACTTC.

V usage is TRBV19 and J usage is TRBJ2-1; 9 bases agree with TRBD2. Germline values: CDR1 LNHDA, CDR2 SQIVND (reference sequence). Trimming cost V 4 bases and J 6 bases; bases outside gene matches: 10. This CDR3 region has 16 residues. The CDR3 nucleotides read TGTGCCAGTAGTACCGCGGGGGGGCCTTATACCAATGAGCAGTTCTTC. Its translation: CASSTAGGPYTNEQFF.

The V gene is TRBV19, the J gene TRBJ2-6; D ambiguous. The CDR3 length is 15 residues. Trimming removed 4 bases at V and 3 bases at J, with 10 bases between. Germline V gene lookup returns CDR1 LNHDA and CDR2 SQIVND (reference sequence). The CDR3 coding sequence is TGTGCCAGTAGTAGCCAGGTAATTGGGGCCAACGTCCTGACTTTC. Translation gives CASSSQVIGANVLTF.

This clone was seen a single time. V is TRBV7-6 and J is TRBJ2-5, with 11 bases fitting TRBD2. J gave up 5 bases and V 3 bases, and 5 bases lay outside the gene matches. This CDR3 is built from 15 residues. Germline-derived CDR1 and CDR2 are SGHVS and FNYEAQ. CDR3: CASSFSSGGLETQYF. CDR3 coding DNA: TGTGCCAGCAGCTTTTCTAGCGGGGGGTTGGAGACCCAGTACTTC. Combining the CDR3 with reference TRBV7-6 and TRBJ2-5 gives the whole variable domain GAGVSQSPRYKVTKRGQDVALRCDPISGHVSLYWYRQALGQGPEFLTYFNYEAQQDKSGLPNDRFSAERPEGSISTLTIQRTEQRDSAMYRCASSFSSGGLETQYFGPGTRLLVL.

The chain couples TRBV7-9 to TRBJ1-1; tentatively, D is TRBD1 (6 bases). Trimming took 1 base from V and 4 from J, leaving 10 bases between them. The CDR3 is 14 residues long. Germline values: CDR1 SEHNR, CDR2 FQNEAQ (reference sequence). The CDR3 loop reads CASSLVRGSTEAFF. The CDR3 region has the DNA TGTGCCAGCAGCTTAGTGAGGGGGAGCACTGAAGCTTTCTTT.

The chain combines TRBV30 with TRBJ1-2, with 11 bases lining up with TRBD1. Germline trimming cut 2 bases from V and 4 bases from J; bases unmatched to any gene: 3. The germline gives CDR1 GTSNPN, CDR2 SVGIG (reference sequence). CDR3 size: 14 residues. In DNA form, the CDR3 reads TGTGCCTGGAGTCTAGGACAGGGGGCCTATGGCTACACCTTC. Amino acid sequence: CAWSLGQGAYGYTF. Variable domain in full (rest from reference TRBV30 and TRBJ1-2): SQTIHQWPATLVQPVGSPLSLECTVEGTSNPNLYWYRQAAGRGLQLLFYSVGIGQISSEVPQNLSASRPQDRQFILSSKKLLLSDSGFYLCAWSLGQGAYGYTFGSGTRLTVV.

The rearrangement uses TRBV7-9 and TRBJ1-5; D unresolved. The CDR3 is 14 amino acids. CDR1 is SEHNR and CDR2 is FQNEAQ in the germline V gene (reference sequence). Trimming removed 3 bases at V and 1 base at J, with 7 bases between. The CDR3 DNA reads as TGTGCCAGCAGCTTGGGCCAGAGCAATCAGCCCCAGCATTTT. Its translation is CASSLGQSNQPQHF. Based on the CDR3 plus reference TRBV7-9 and TRBJ1-5, the full variable domain is DTGVSQNPRHKITKRGQNVTFRCDPISEHNRLYWYRQTLGQGPEFLTYFQNEAQLEKSRLLSDRFSAERPKGSFSTLEIQRTEQGDSAMYLCASSLGQSNQPQHFGDGTRLSIL.

V gene TRBV7-2 combines with J gene TRBJ2-7, with 10 bases identical to TRBD1. This CDR3 contains 15 residues. Germline-derived CDR1 and CDR2 are SGHTA and FQGNSA. V shed 2 bases, J shed 5 bases, and the junction held 6 bases outside the gene matches. The CDR3 region is CASSLLRDRGHEQYF. The CDR3 nucleotides read TGTGCCAGCAGCTTATTAAGGGACAGGGGCCACGAGCAGTACTTC.